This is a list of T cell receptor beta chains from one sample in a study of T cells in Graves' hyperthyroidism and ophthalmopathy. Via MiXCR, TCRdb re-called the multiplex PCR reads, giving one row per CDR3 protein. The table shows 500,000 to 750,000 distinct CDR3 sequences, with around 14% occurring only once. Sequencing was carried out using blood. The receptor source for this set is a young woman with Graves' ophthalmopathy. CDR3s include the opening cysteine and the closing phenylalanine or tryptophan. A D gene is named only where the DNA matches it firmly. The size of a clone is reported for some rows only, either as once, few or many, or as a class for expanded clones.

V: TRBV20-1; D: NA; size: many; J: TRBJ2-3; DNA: TGCAGTGCTAGAGATGCGGGTTCAGATACGCAGTATTTT; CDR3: CSARDAGSDTQYF
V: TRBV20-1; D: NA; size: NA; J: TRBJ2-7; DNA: TGCAGTGCCCCCTTAGCGGAGAGCTCCTACGAGCAGTACTTC; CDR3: CSAPLAESSYEQYF
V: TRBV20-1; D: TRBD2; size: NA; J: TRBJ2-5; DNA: TGCAGTGCTAGAGATCCGACTAGCGGGAGGGAAGAGACCCAGTACTTC; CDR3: CSARDPTSGREETQYF
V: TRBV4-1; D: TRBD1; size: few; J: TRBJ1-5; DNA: TGCGCCAGCAGCCAAGGGGCAGGGGGGAACAATCAGCCCCAGCATTTT; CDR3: CASSQGAGGNNQPQHF
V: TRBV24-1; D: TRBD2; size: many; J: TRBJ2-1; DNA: TGTGCCACCAATGGGGCGGGAGCAGACAATGAGCAGTTCTTC; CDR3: CATNGAGADNEQFF
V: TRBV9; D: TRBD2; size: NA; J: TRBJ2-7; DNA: TGTGCCAGCAGCGGGGGGGGGGATTCCTACGAGCAGTACTTC; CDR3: CASSGGGDSYEQYF
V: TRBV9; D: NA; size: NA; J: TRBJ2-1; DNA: TGTGCCAGCAGCCCCGGAACTCCCGGCTATGAGCAGTTCTTC; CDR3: CASSPGTPGYEQFF
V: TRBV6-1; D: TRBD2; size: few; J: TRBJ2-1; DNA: TGCGCTAGCGGGATTTCCTACAATGAGCAGTTCTTC; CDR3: CASGISYNEQFF
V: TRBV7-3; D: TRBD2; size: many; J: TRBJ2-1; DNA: TGTGCCAGCAGCTTATCGGGACTAGCGAACAATGAGCAGTTCTTC; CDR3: CASSLSGLANNEQFF
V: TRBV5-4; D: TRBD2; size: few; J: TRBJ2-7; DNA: TGTGCCAGCAGCTTGGCGGGGACTAGAGGCTACGAGCAGTACTTC; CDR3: CASSLAGTRGYEQYF
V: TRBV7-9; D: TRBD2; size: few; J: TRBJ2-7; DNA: TGTGCCAGCAGCAACCGACTAGCGGGGGGGGGATACGAGCAGTACTTC; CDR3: CASSNRLAGGGYEQYF
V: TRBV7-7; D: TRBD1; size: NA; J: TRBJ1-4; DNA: TGTGCTAGCAGCCCTTGGGACAGGGAATTAACCAAAGCTAATGAAAAACTGTTTTTT; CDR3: CASSPWDRELTKANEKLFF
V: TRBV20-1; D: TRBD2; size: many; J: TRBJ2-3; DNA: TGCAGTGCAGGACTAGCGACTAGCACAGATACGCAGTATTTT; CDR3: CSAGLATSTDTQYF
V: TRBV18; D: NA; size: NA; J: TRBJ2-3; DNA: TGTGCCAGCTCACCACTGGGCGGCCCTAGCACAGATACGCAGTATTTT; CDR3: CASSPLGGPSTDTQYF
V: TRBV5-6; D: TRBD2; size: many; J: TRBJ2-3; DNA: TGTGCCAGCAGCTTGGCTAGCGGGGGGGGCACAGATACGCAGTATTTT; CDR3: CASSLASGGGTDTQYF
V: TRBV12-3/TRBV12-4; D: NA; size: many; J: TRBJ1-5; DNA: TGTGCCAGCAGTTTAAATTCCCAGGTGTTCATTAGCAATCAGCCCCAGCATTTT; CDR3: CASSLNSQVFISNQPQHF
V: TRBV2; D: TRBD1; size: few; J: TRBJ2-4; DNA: TGTGCCAGCAGTGAAGGACAGGGCCGGAACATTCAGTACTTC; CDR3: CASSEGQGRNIQYF
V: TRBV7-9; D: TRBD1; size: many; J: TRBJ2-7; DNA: TGTGCCAGCAGCCACCCCTTAAATAACAGGGGAGCAGGCTACGAGCAGTACTTC; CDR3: CASSHPLNNRGAGYEQYF
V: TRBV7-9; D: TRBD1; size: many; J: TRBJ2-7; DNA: TGTGCCAGCAGCTACAGGGGCAACGAGCAGTACTTC; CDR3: CASSYRGNEQYF
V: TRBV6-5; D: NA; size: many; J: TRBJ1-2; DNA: TGTGCCAGCAGTTACGAGGGGACGGTTAACTATGGCTACACCTTC; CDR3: CASSYEGTVNYGYTF
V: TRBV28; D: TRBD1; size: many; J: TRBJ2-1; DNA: TGTGCCAGCCGAACTTGGACAGGGGGCGATGTCAATGAGCAGTTCTTC; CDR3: CASRTWTGGDVNEQFF
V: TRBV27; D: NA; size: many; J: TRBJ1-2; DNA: TGTGCCAGCGCGCCCTCAGGCAACTATGGCTACACCTTC; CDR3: CASAPSGNYGYTF
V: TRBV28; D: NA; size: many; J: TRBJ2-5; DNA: TGTGCCAGCAGTCCCTGGGCCTCTCCGGAAAAAGAGACCCAGTACTTC; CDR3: CASSPWASPEKETQYF
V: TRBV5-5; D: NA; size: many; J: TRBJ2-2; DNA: TGTGCCAGCAGCTTTCCGTTTAACACCGGGGAGCTGTTTTTT; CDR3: CASSFPFNTGELFF
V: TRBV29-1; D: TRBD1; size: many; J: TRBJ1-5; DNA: TGCAGCGTTGATTCCGGGACAGCTAATCAGCCCCAGCATTTT; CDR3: CSVDSGTANQPQHF
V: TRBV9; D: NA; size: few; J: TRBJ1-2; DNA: TGTGCCAGCAGCGTAGGGGGAGCTAACTATGGCTACACCTTC; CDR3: CASSVGGANYGYTF